Listed below are T cell receptor beta chains from one sample, sequenced in a study of shared clonotypes between healthy human individuals. Sequenced by immunoSEQ multiplex PCR; TCRdb stores in-frame clones only, minus some. The profile shows around 750,000 clones, 74% of them singletons. Sequenced: memory CD4+ T cells sorted from blood. These receptors were obtained from a woman aged 30 to 39 in good health. The CDR3 runs from the conserved cysteine through the conserved F or W. The order of the fields is CDR3 DNA, CDR3 protein, clone size, V gene, J gene, D gene. D genes are given only for firm matches. Only part of the rows carry a size: once, few, many, or a class if the clone is expanded.

cdr3_nt: TGTGCCAGCAGCCAAGATATCTGGGGCCATACCTACGAGCAGTACTTC; cdr3_aa: CASSQDIWGHTYEQYF; clone_size: -; v_call: TRBV14; j_call: TRBJ2-7; d_call: -
cdr3_nt: TGTGCCAGCAGCCCCGCCGGGGGCAGGTCGGGTGAGCAGTACTTC; cdr3_aa: CASSPAGGRSGEQYF; clone_size: -; v_call: TRBV28; j_call: TRBJ2-7; d_call: -
cdr3_nt: TGTGCCAGCAGTGGGGCCGGTTACACTGAAGCTTTCTTT; cdr3_aa: CASSGAGYTEAFF; clone_size: -; v_call: TRBV2; j_call: TRBJ1-1; d_call: -
cdr3_nt: TGTGCCAGTAGTATAGTAACAGGGGCAGATACGCAGTATTTT; cdr3_aa: CASSIVTGADTQYF; clone_size: -; v_call: TRBV19; j_call: TRBJ2-3; d_call: TRBD1
cdr3_nt: TGCGCCAGCATGTTAGCGGGCTCGGTCCGGGAGCTGTTTTTT; cdr3_aa: CASMLAGSVRELFF; clone_size: -; v_call: TRBV10-2; j_call: TRBJ2-2; d_call: TRBD2
cdr3_nt: TGTGCCAGCAGCTTCGGGTATGGGAACGAGCAGTACTTC; cdr3_aa: CASSFGYGNEQYF; clone_size: -; v_call: TRBV13; j_call: TRBJ2-7; d_call: -
cdr3_nt: TGCGCCAGCAGCAAGGGACAGGGTAGTTCAGAGACCCAGTACTTC; cdr3_aa: CASSKGQGSSETQYF; clone_size: few; v_call: TRBV5-1; j_call: TRBJ2-5; d_call: TRBD1
cdr3_nt: TGTGCCAGCAGATCGGACAGCAACTATGGCTACACCTTC; cdr3_aa: CASRSDSNYGYTF; clone_size: -; v_call: TRBV7-9; j_call: TRBJ1-2; d_call: -
cdr3_nt: TGTGCCATCACCCCAACCGGGACAGGGGCCGGCGAGCAGTACTTC; cdr3_aa: CAITPTGTGAGEQYF; clone_size: -; v_call: TRBV10-3; j_call: TRBJ2-7; d_call: TRBD1
cdr3_nt: TGTGCCACCAGCAGAGATTTTAGTCTGAACACTGAAGCTTTCTTT; cdr3_aa: CATSRDFSLNTEAFF; clone_size: -; v_call: TRBV15; j_call: TRBJ1-1; d_call: -
cdr3_nt: TGTGCCACCAGCAGAGATAGGGCCAGGCTCTACGAGCAGTACTTC; cdr3_aa: CATSRDRARLYEQYF; clone_size: -; v_call: TRBV15; j_call: TRBJ2-7; d_call: -
cdr3_nt: TGTGCCAGCAGCTTTGATCCTCGGAACACCGGGGAGCTGTTTTTT; cdr3_aa: CASSFDPRNTGELFF; clone_size: -; v_call: TRBV5-4; j_call: TRBJ2-2; d_call: -
cdr3_nt: TGTGCCAGCAGCCCGGCGGGGGTAGGGGCCTACAATGAGCAGTTCTTC; cdr3_aa: CASSPAGVGAYNEQFF; clone_size: -; v_call: TRBV14; j_call: TRBJ2-1; d_call: TRBD2
cdr3_nt: TGTGCCAGCAGTGGCGGGACCAGCTCCTACAATGAGCAGTTCTTC; cdr3_aa: CASSGGTSSYNEQFF; clone_size: -; v_call: TRBV25-1; j_call: TRBJ2-1; d_call: -
cdr3_nt: TGCGCCAGCAGCCAAGAAGGCGGGGGCGGGGCCTACGAGCAGTACTTC; cdr3_aa: CASSQEGGGGAYEQYF; clone_size: few; v_call: TRBV4-1; j_call: TRBJ2-7; d_call: -
cdr3_nt: TGTGCCATCAGTGATGCGTCGTCGGGTCTTGGAAAACTGTTTTTT; cdr3_aa: CAISDASSGLGKLFF; clone_size: -; v_call: TRBV10-3; j_call: TRBJ1-4; d_call: -
cdr3_nt: TGTGCCAGCAGCTTATCCGGGACAGGGGGAGAAAAACTGTTTTTT; cdr3_aa: CASSLSGTGGEKLFF; clone_size: -; v_call: TRBV11-2; j_call: TRBJ1-4; d_call: TRBD1
cdr3_nt: TGCAGCGTTGAAAGGGGTATTCGGTATGGCTACACCTTC; cdr3_aa: CSVERGIRYGYTF; clone_size: -; v_call: TRBV29-1; j_call: TRBJ1-2; d_call: -
cdr3_nt: TGTGCCAGCAGCAAAGCGCGGACAGGGGGCTTCAATCAGCCCCAGCATTTT; cdr3_aa: CASSKARTGGFNQPQHF; clone_size: once; v_call: TRBV21-1; j_call: TRBJ1-5; d_call: -
cdr3_nt: TGTGCCAGCAGCTTCCAGGGGGGTGGCACCGGGGAGCTGTTTTTT; cdr3_aa: CASSFQGGGTGELFF; clone_size: -; v_call: TRBV7-9; j_call: TRBJ2-2; d_call: -
cdr3_nt: TGTGCCAGCAGCTTTTTCGGGAGTAACACCGGGGAGCTGTTTTTT; cdr3_aa: CASSFFGSNTGELFF; clone_size: -; v_call: TRBV5-4; j_call: TRBJ2-2; d_call: -
cdr3_nt: TGTGCCTGGAGTAGGTCAAGCTCCTACAATGAGCAGTTCTTC; cdr3_aa: CAWSRSSSYNEQFF; clone_size: few; v_call: TRBV30; j_call: TRBJ2-1; d_call: -
cdr3_nt: TGTGCCAGCAGTTACCCGACAGGAACTGGGTCCGAAGCTTTCTTT; cdr3_aa: CASSYPTGTGSEAFF; clone_size: many; v_call: TRBV6-6; j_call: TRBJ1-1; d_call: -
cdr3_nt: TGTGCCACCGATTTGGACAGGAAAAATCAGCCCCAGCATTTT; cdr3_aa: CATDLDRKNQPQHF; clone_size: -; v_call: TRBV6-4; j_call: TRBJ1-5; d_call: TRBD1